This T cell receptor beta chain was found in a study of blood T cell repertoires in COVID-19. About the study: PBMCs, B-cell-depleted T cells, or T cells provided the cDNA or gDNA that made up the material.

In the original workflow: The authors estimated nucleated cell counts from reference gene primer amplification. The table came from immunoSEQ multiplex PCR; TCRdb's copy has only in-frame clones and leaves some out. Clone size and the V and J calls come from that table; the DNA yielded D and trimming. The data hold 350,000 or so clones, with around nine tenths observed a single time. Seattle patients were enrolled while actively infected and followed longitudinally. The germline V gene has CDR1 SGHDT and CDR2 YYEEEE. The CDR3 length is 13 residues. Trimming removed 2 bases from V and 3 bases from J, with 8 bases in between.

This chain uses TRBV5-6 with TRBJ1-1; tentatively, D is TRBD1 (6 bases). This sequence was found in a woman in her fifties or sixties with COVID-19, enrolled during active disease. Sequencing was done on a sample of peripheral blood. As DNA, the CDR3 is TGTGCCAGCAGCTTTGGACAGTACACTGAAGCTTTCTTT. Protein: CASSFGQYTEAFF. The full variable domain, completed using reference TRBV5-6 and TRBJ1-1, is DAGVTQSPTHLIKTRGQQVTLRCSPKSGHDTVSWYQQALGQGPQFIFQYYEEEERQRGNFPDRFSGHQFPNYSSELNVNALLLGDSALYLCASSFGQYTEAFFGQGTRLTVV.